The rows below give T cell receptor beta chains drawn from one sample of a study of cytomegalovirus exposure and HLA in healthy donors. Method: immunoSEQ multiplex PCR; TCRdb's copy keeps in-frame clones and lacks some. The sample has 150,000 to 200,000 clones, 75% to 85% seen once. Sample: PBMCs. The receptors were sampled from a man aged 18 to 35 in good health and CMV-seronegative. Each CDR3 is given with its conserved first and last residue. A D gene is named only where the DNA matches it firmly. Expanded clones get a size class; other rows say once, few or many, or leave the size out.

D | J | size | V | length | CDR3 | DNA
NA | TRBJ2-7 | few | TRBV6-5 | 15 | CASRKGTWSSYEQYF | TGTGCCAGCAGAAAAGGGACTTGGAGCTCCTACGAGCAGTACTTC
TRBD1 | TRBJ2-7 | NA | TRBV6-6 | 16 | CASSYGSLTGAYEQYF | TGTGCCAGCAGCTACGGGTCCCTAACAGGGGCCTACGAGCAGTACTTC
NA | TRBJ2-7 | once | TRBV6-6 | 14 | CASSPRQDSYEQYF | TGTGCCAGCAGCCCGAGACAGGACTCCTACGAGCAGTACTTC
TRBD1 | TRBJ2-1 | NA | TRBV15 | 17 | CATSRDSTGGPYNEQFF | TGTGCCACCAGCAGAGATTCTACAGGGGGTCCCTACAATGAGCAGTTCTTC
TRBD1 | TRBJ2-7 | once | TRBV5-1 | 14 | CASSPTGGSYEQYF | TGCGCCAGCAGCCCGACAGGGGGCTCCTACGAGCAGTACTTC
TRBD2 | TRBJ2-1 | NA | TRBV13 | 15 | CASSTLSGRVNEQFF | TGTGCCAGCAGCACTCTTAGCGGGAGGGTCAATGAGCAGTTCTTC
NA | TRBJ2-2 | NA | TRBV18 | 15 | CASSRLQGVVRELFF | TGTGCCAGCTCTCGCCTACAGGGAGTCGTAAGGGAGCTGTTTTTT
NA | TRBJ2-1 | few | TRBV21-1 | 17 | CARDETSGDPNDNEQFF | TGTGCCAGGGACGAGACTAGCGGAGACCCAAACGACAATGAGCAGTTCTTC
TRBD2 | TRBJ2-1 | NA | TRBV9 | 15 | CASSGLAGPYNEQFF | TGTGCCAGCAGCGGACTAGCGGGACCCTACAATGAGCAGTTCTTC
NA | TRBJ2-7 | NA | TRBV2 | 13 | CASSVSRVDEQYF | TGTGCCAGCAGTGTGAGCAGGGTGGACGAGCAGTACTTC
TRBD2 | TRBJ2-3 | NA | TRBV7-9 | 16 | CASSPTSGGTTDTQYF | TGTGCCAGCAGCCCCACTAGCGGGGGGACCACAGATACGCAGTATTTT
TRBD2 | TRBJ2-3 | NA | TRBV5-6 | 15 | CASSFLAGARRTQYF | TGTGCCAGCAGCTTTCTAGCGGGAGCAAGAAGGACGCAGTATTTT
NA | TRBJ2-7 | NA | TRBV6-5 | 13 | CASSYFTGYEQYF | TGTGCCAGCAGTTACTTTACAGGGTACGAGCAGTACTTC
NA | TRBJ2-3 | NA | TRBV13 | 11 | CASPGTDTQYF | TGTGCCAGCCCAGGGACAGATACGCAGTATTTT
NA | TRBJ2-3 | once | TRBV4-1 | 16 | CASSHGGGTWADTQYF | TGCGCCAGCAGCCATGGCGGGGGCACGTGGGCAGATACGCAGTATTTT
TRBD2 | TRBJ2-3 | NA | TRBV9 | 16 | CASSSTSGGGLNTQYF | TGTGCCAGCAGCTCGACTAGCGGGGGGGGACTCAACACGCAGTATTTT
NA | TRBJ2-7 | NA | TRBV28 | 15 | CASSPLLRDTYEQYF | TGTGCCAGCAGTCCCCTCCTCCGGGATACCTACGAGCAGTACTTC
TRBD1 | TRBJ2-2 | NA | TRBV5-1 | 16 | CASSTTGFGSTGELFF | TGCGCCAGCAGCACGACAGGGTTTGGTTCTACCGGGGAGCTGTTTTTT
TRBD1 | TRBJ1-2 | once | TRBV4-1 | 15 | CASSRRTGEWDGYTF | TGCGCCAGCAGCCGCCGGACAGGGGAGTGGGATGGCTACACCTTC
TRBD1 | TRBJ1-2 | NA | TRBV18 | 13 | CASSLTDREGYTF | TGTGCCAGCTCACTGACCGACAGGGAAGGCTACACCTTC
TRBD2 | TRBJ2-1 | few | TRBV6-6 | 16 | CASSYMAGEVYNEQFF | TGTGCCAGCAGTTACATGGCGGGGGAGGTTTACAATGAGCAGTTCTTC
NA | TRBJ1-1 | NA | TRBV5-8 | 13 | CASSLEVAHEAFF | TGTGCCAGCAGCTTGGAGGTAGCCCATGAAGCTTTCTTT
TRBD2 | TRBJ2-1 | once | TRBV29-1 | 17 | CSVEDLGTSGHYNEQFF | TGCAGCGTTGAAGATCTGGGGACTAGCGGGCACTACAATGAGCAGTTCTTC
TRBD1 | TRBJ1-5 | NA | TRBV4-1 | 16 | CASSRVPGQSNQPQHF | TGCGCCAGCAGCCGGGTACCGGGACAGAGCAATCAGCCCCAGCATTTT
TRBD1 | TRBJ2-2 | few | TRBV5-4 | 18 | CASSRVGRDRETTGELFF | TGTGCCAGCAGTCGTGTGGGAAGGGACAGGGAAACCACCGGGGAGCTGTTTTTT
NA | TRBJ1-1 | NA | TRBV5-1 | 13 | CASSLPEDTEAFF | TGCGCCAGCAGCTTACCCGAGGACACTGAAGCTTTCTTT
NA | TRBJ2-1 | NA | TRBV6-5 | 13 | CASSEQGYNEQFF | TGTGCCAGCAGTGAACAGGGATACAATGAGCAGTTCTTC
TRBD1 | TRBJ1-6 | NA | TRBV5-6 | 17 | CASSLESGQGIGSPLHF | TGTGCCAGCAGCTTGGAGTCGGGACAGGGGATAGGTTCACCCCTCCACTTT
TRBD1 | TRBJ1-1 | once | TRBV18 | 18 | CASSPSYEGRGENTEAFF | TGTGCCAGCTCACCAAGCTATGAGGGCAGGGGGGAGAACACTGAAGCTTTCTTT
NA | TRBJ1-3 | NA | TRBV7-2 | 14 | CASSSLESGNTIYF | TGTGCCAGCAGCAGCTTAGAGTCTGGAAACACCATATATTTT
TRBD1 | TRBJ1-6 | few | TRBV6-5 | 15 | CASHPGGQGNSPLHF | TGTGCCAGCCATCCTGGGGGACAGGGGAATTCACCCCTCCACTTT
NA | TRBJ1-5 | NA | TRBV6-6 | 15 | CASSYEGASNQPQHF | TGTGCCAGCAGTTACGAGGGCGCGAGCAATCAGCCCCAGCATTTT
TRBD2 | TRBJ2-7 | once | TRBV19 | 15 | CASSTTTSGPYEQYF | TGTGCCAGTAGTACGACGACTAGCGGGCCCTACGAGCAGTACTTC
TRBD2 | TRBJ2-1 | NA | TRBV11-3 | 17 | CASSSKGSGRAYNEQFF | TGTGCCAGCAGCTCCAAGGGTAGCGGGAGGGCCTACAATGAGCAGTTCTTC
NA | TRBJ1-1 | NA | TRBV5-1 | 14 | CASSLAPGSTEAFF | TGCGCCAGCAGCTTGGCCCCCGGGAGCACTGAAGCTTTCTTT
NA | TRBJ2-1 | NA | TRBV6-6 | 16 | CASSYPGDPSYNEQFF | TGTGCCAGCAGTTACCCAGGGGATCCCTCCTACAATGAGCAGTTCTTC
NA | TRBJ2-7 | NA | TRBV18 | 15 | CASSPTGTGGYEQYF | TGTGCCAGCTCACCGACTGGGACTGGCGGATACGAGCAGTACTTC
TRBD1 | TRBJ1-1 | NA | TRBV6-6 | 15 | CASSHPYGTGSEAFF | TGTGCCAGCAGCCATCCCTACGGGACAGGGTCTGAAGCTTTCTTT
TRBD2 | TRBJ2-3 | NA | TRBV12-5 | 16 | CASGPPLAGPTDTQYF | TGTGCTAGTGGTCCTCCTTTAGCGGGGCCTACAGATACGCAGTATTTT
TRBD1 | TRBJ1-1 | NA | TRBV30 | 12 | CACTLGTVEAFF | TGTGCCTGCACCCTCGGGACAGTGGAAGCTTTCTTT
TRBD2 | TRBJ2-6 | few | TRBV19 | 17 | CASSPSGSTSGANVLTF | TGTGCCAGTAGCCCTAGCGGGAGTACTTCTGGGGCCAACGTCCTGACTTTC
NA | TRBJ1-1 | NA | TRBV13 | 13 | CASSYDMNTEAFF | TGTGCCAGCAGCTATGACATGAACACTGAAGCTTTCTTT
TRBD2 | TRBJ2-3 | NA | TRBV5-1 | 15 | CASSLGLAGRNTQYF | TGCGCCAGCAGCCTGGGACTAGCGGGAAGAAATACGCAGTATTTT
TRBD1 | TRBJ1-1 | NA | TRBV19 | 16 | CATRFMTGRGNTEAFF | TGTGCCACCCGTTTTATGACAGGGCGAGGGAACACTGAAGCTTTCTTT
NA | TRBJ2-3 | NA | TRBV7-2 | 15 | CASSLATSFTDTQYF | TGTGCCAGCAGCTTAGCGACTAGTTTCACAGATACGCAGTATTTT
NA | TRBJ1-3 | NA | TRBV7-3 | 17 | CASSLKCSQVSGNTIYF | TGTGCCAGCAGCTTAAAGTGTTCACAGGTCTCTGGAAACACCATATATTTT
NA | TRBJ2-1 | NA | TRBV5-6 | 15 | CASSNGRGSYNEQFF | TGTGCCAGCAGCAACGGACGGGGCTCCTACAATGAGCAGTTCTTC
TRBD2 | TRBJ2-1 | few | TRBV6-5 | 15 | CASRALAGDYNEQFF | TGTGCCAGCAGAGCCCTGGCGGGAGATTACAATGAGCAGTTCTTC